This TCR beta chain was sequenced during a study of STAT5B mutations in CD4+ large granular lymphocyte leukemia. Profiled with immunoSEQ multiplex PCR; TCRdb holds only in-frame clones, not every one. The sample has 30,000 or so clones; over 80% are singletons. Trimming shortened V by 2 bases and J by 1 base, and 9 bases separated the two germline ends. The germline gives CDR1 MNHNS, CDR2 SASEGT. This CDR3 region has 14 residues. This clonotype originated in a human donor in good health. The specimen sequenced was CD4+ T cells from blood buffy coats. The chain has TRBV6-1 and TRBJ2-7; a weak D match, TRBD1 (5 bases). In DNA, the CDR3 is TGTGCCAGCAGTGAACGACAGAGATCCTACGAGCAGTACTTC. It translates to CASSERQRSYEQYF.